This T cell receptor (beta chain) derives from a study of CD8+ T cells in alopecia areata. Across the whole study: Oral tofacitinib (5 to 10 mg twice daily) was administered to treated patients. Points from the study as a whole: Affected lesional scalp, above all in alopecia totalis/universalis, was more clonal than normal scalp.

Details on this clone: Its antigen is unidentified.

Trimming left V 0 bases short and J 5 bases short, with 13 bases between. The CDR3 sequence is 14 residues long. Per germline, CDR1 GTSNPN and CDR2 SVGIG (reference sequence). The treatment here: oral pan-JAK inhibitor, 5-10 mg twice daily. RNA extraction was followed by reverse transcription into cDNA, which acted as the sequencing template. The table came from immunoSEQ multiplex PCR; TCRdb's copy has only in-frame clones and leaves some out. The table shows 200,000 to 250,000 clones, with about 64% occurring only once. The clonotype was recovered from a human donor with alopecia areata. The material was CD4+ T cells sorted from blood, obtained at week 4, from a patient treated with tofacitinib. V usage is TRBV30 and J usage is TRBJ1-1, with a possible D match to TRBD1 (5 bases). The CDR3 coding sequence is TGTGCCTGGAGTGTAAGGTCAGGGACTACTGAAGCTTTCTTT. It translates to CAWSVRSGTTEAFF.